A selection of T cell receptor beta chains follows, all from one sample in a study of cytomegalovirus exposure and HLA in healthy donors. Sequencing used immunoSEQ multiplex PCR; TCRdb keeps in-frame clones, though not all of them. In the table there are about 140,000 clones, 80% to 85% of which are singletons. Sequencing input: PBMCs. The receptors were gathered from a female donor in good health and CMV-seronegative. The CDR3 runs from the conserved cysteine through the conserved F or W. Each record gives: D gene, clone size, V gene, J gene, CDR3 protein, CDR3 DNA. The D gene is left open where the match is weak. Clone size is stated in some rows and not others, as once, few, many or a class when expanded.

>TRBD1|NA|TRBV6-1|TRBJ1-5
CASSATGERQPQHF
TGTGCCAGCAGTGCGACAGGGGAGAGACAGCCCCAGCATTTT
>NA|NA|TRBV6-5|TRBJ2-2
CASSHTGELFF
TGTGCCAGCAGTCATACCGGGGAGCTGTTTTTT
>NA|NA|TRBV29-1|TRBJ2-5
CSVVWFSQETQYF
TGCAGCGTTGTGTGGTTCAGCCAAGAGACCCAGTACTTC
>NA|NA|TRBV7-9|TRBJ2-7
CASSLALGGNEQYF
TGTGCCAGCAGCTTAGCGCTCGGGGGTAACGAGCAGTACTTC
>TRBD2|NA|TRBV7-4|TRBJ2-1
CASSLVVAGVNDSYNEQFF
TGTGCCAGCAGCTTAGTAGTTGCGGGGGTTAATGACTCCTACAATGAGCAGTTCTTC
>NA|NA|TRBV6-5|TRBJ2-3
CASSYSSRVLTDTQYF
TGTGCCAGCAGTTACTCCTCGCGGGTGCTCACAGATACGCAGTATTTT
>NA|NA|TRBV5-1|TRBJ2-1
CASSLNGDSYNEQFF
TGCGCCAGCAGCTTGAACGGGGACTCCTACAATGAGCAGTTCTTC
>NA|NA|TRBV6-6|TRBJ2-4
CASSYERFGAKNIQYF
TGTGCCAGCAGTTACGAGAGGTTTGGAGCCAAAAACATTCAGTACTTC
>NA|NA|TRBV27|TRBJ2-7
CASSFGDGVFEQYF
TGTGCCAGCAGTTTCGGGGATGGGGTTTTCGAGCAGTACTTC
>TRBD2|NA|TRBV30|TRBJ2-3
CAWSLGLAGGQSTDTQYF
TGTGCCTGGAGTCTCGGACTAGCGGGAGGTCAGAGCACAGATACGCAGTATTTT
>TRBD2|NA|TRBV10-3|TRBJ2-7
CAISVTSGIGSYEQYF
TGTGCCATCAGTGTAACTAGCGGGATCGGGTCCTACGAGCAGTACTTC
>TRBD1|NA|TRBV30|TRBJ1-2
CAWLEGTGGYGYTF
TGTGCCTGGCTCGAAGGCACAGGGGGCTATGGCTACACCTTC
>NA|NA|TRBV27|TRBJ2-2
CASSQGLGTGELFF
TGTGCCAGCAGCCAAGGCCTAGGCACCGGGGAGCTGTTTTTT
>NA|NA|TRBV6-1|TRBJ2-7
CASSETRYEQYF
TGTGCCAGCAGTGAAACACGATACGAGCAGTACTTC
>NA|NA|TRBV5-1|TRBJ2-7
CASSRWAGSYEQYF
TGCGCCAGCAGCCGCTGGGCAGGGTCCTACGAGCAGTACTTC
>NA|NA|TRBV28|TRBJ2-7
CASSRRGIYEQYF
TGTGCCAGCAGCCGTCGGGGTATCTACGAGCAGTACTTC
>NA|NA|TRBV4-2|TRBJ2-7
CASRWEDEQYF
TGTGCCAGCAGATGGGAGGACGAGCAGTACTTC
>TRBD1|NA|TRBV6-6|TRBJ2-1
CASSPRTGGTYNEQFF
TGTGCCAGCAGTCCCCGGACAGGGGGGACCTACAATGAGCAGTTCTTC
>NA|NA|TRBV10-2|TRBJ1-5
CASSDFNQPQHF
TGCGCCAGCAGTGACTTCAATCAGCCCCAGCATTTT
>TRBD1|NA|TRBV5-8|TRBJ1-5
CASSSWDREKNNQPQHF
TGTGCCAGCAGCTCCTGGGACAGGGAAAAGAACAATCAGCCCCAGCATTTT
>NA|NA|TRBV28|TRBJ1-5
CASSVQNNQPQHF
TGTGCCAGCAGTGTGCAGAACAATCAGCCCCAGCATTTT
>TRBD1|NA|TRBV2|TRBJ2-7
CASSLQGAHEQYF
TGTGCCAGCAGTCTCCAGGGGGCCCACGAGCAGTACTTC
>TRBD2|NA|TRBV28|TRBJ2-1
CASSFDGRRNEQFF
TGTGCCAGCAGTTTCGACGGGAGGCGGAATGAGCAGTTCTTC
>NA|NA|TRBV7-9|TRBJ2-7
CASSSLDSTYEQYF
TGTGCCAGCAGCTCACTGGACAGTACCTACGAGCAGTACTTC
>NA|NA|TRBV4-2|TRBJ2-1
CASSPRDSYNEQFF
TGTGCCAGCAGCCCCAGAGACAGTTACAATGAGCAGTTCTTC
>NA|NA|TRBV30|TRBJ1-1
CALKDRNTEAFF
TGTGCCTTGAAAGACAGGAACACTGAAGCTTTCTTT
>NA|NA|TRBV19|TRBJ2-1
CASSIGSSGEQFF
TGTGCCAGTAGTATTGGTAGCAGCGGTGAGCAGTTCTTC
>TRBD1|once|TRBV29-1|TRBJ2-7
CSVEGQDRGSSYEQYF
TGCAGCGTTGAAGGACAGGACAGGGGGAGCTCCTACGAGCAGTACTTC
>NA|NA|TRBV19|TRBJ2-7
CASSTRTNEQYF
TGTGCCAGTAGTACTAGGACAAACGAGCAGTACTTC
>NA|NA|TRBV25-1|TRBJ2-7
CASSERAGGYYEQYF
TGTGCCAGCAGTGAAAGAGCTGGCGGGTACTACGAGCAGTACTTC
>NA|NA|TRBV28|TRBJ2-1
CASSSPLGPRDNEQFF
TGTGCCAGCAGTTCCCCCTTGGGGCCCAGGGACAATGAGCAGTTCTTC
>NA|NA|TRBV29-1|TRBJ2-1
CSVEARNEQFF
TGCAGCGTTGAAGCGAGGAATGAGCAGTTCTTC
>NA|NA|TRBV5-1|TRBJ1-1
CASSLANRNTEAFF
TGCGCCAGCAGCTTGGCCAACAGGAACACTGAAGCTTTCTTT
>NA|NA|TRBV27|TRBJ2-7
CASSLLGMGYYEQYF
TGTGCCAGCAGTTTACTCGGGATGGGGTACTACGAGCAGTACTTC
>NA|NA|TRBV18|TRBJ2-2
CASSRSGQNTGELFF
TGTGCCAGCTCACGTAGCGGACAAAACACCGGGGAGCTGTTTTTT
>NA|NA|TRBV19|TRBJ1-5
CASRKSDQPQHF
TGTGCCAGTAGAAAGTCGGATCAGCCCCAGCATTTT
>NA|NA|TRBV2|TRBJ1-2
CASRPGVANYGYTF
TGTGCCAGCAGACCAGGCGTGGCTAACTATGGCTACACCTTC
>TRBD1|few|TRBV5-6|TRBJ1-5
CASSRQGGSNQPQHF
TGTGCCAGCAGCCGACAGGGGGGAAGCAATCAGCCCCAGCATTTT
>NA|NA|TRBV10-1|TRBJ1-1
CASSDVPGSLGAFF
TGCGCCAGCAGCGATGTACCCGGGAGTTTGGGTGCTTTCTTT
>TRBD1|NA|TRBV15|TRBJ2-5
CATSSRGRETQYF
TGTGCCACCAGCAGCAGGGGGCGAGAGACCCAGTACTTC
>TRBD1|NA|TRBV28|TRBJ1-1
CASSSWTGGNTEAFF
TGTGCCAGCAGTTCATGGACAGGGGGGAACACTGAAGCTTTCTTT
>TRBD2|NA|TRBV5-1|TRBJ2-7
CASKWREGSYEQYF
TGCGCCAGCAAGTGGCGGGAGGGTTCCTACGAGCAGTACTTC
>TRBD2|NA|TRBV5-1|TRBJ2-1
CASSGSGSGHSYNEQFF
TGCGCCAGCAGCGGGAGTGGTAGCGGGCACTCCTACAATGAGCAGTTCTTC
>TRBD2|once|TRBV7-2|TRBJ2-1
CASRAGTSGNEQFF
TGTGCCAGCAGAGCCGGGACTAGCGGGAATGAGCAGTTCTTC
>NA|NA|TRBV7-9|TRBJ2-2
CASSRGLYTGELFF
TGTGCCAGCAGCCGGGGACTTTACACCGGGGAGCTGTTTTTT
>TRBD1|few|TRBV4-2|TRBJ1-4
CASSQSQGYQEKLFF
TGTGCCAGCAGCCAATCACAGGGGTATCAGGAAAAACTGTTTTTT
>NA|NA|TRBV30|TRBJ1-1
CAWSLAENTEAFF
TGTGCCTGGAGTCTGGCTGAGAACACTGAAGCTTTCTTT
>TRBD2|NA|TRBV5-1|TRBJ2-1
CASSFSSGRKVNEQFF
TGCGCCAGCAGCTTTTCTAGCGGGAGAAAGGTGAATGAGCAGTTCTTC
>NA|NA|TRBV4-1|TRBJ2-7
CASSPGPRAPYEQYF
TGCGCCAGCAGCCCAGGACCGCGGGCCCCCTACGAGCAGTACTTC
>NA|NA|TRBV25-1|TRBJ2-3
CASSVLASHTDTQYF
TGTGCCAGCAGTGTCCTAGCGAGCCACACAGATACGCAGTATTTT
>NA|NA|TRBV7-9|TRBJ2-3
CASSLVGETDTQYF
TGTGCCAGCAGCTTAGTTGGGGAGACAGATACGCAGTATTTT
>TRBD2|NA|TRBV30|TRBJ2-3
CAWSLSSGSPDTQYF
TGTGCCTGGAGTCTCTCTAGCGGGAGTCCAGATACGCAGTATTTT
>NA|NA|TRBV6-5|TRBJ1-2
CASSYSGRIFYGYTF
TGTGCCAGCAGTTACTCGGGCAGGATCTTCTATGGCTACACCTTC